This T cell receptor (beta chain) emerged from a study of cytomegalovirus exposure and HLA in healthy donors. The ends lost 1 base at V and 5 bases at J; junction bases unmatched: 9. CDR1 is SGHVS and CDR2 is FNYEAQ in the germline V gene. CDR3 size: 17 residues. Note on this clone: The target antigen is unknown.

Both 60 Vbeta primers and 13 Jbeta primers went into the PCR. In the original analysis: An analysis that came later counted 80 million or so unique TCR beta chains, about 10 million shared. The repertoire was sequenced with immunoSEQ multiplex PCR; TCRdb's copy has only in-frame clones and lacks some. That table is the source of V, J and clone size, and D and trimming were worked out from the DNA. The sample lists 100,000 or so clones, roughly 60% occurring once. Notes on the study in general: In terms of immune exposure information, only CMV serostatus was available.

The chain is built from TRBV7-6 and TRBJ2-2; 8 nucleotides match TRBD1. This clonotype was sampled from a human donor in good health. The sample was PBMCs. In DNA, the CDR3 is TGTGCCAGCAGCTTAGGCAGGGGGCGGTCCGTGACCGGGGAGCTGTTTTTT. It translates to CASSLGRGRSVTGELFF. The whole variable domain, remainder taken from reference TRBV7-6 and TRBJ2-2, is GAGVSQSPRYKVTKRGQDVALRCDPISGHVSLYWYRQALGQGPEFLTYFNYEAQQDKSGLPNDRFSAERPEGSISTLTIQRTEQRDSAMYRCASSLGRGRSVTGELFFGEGSRLTVL.